This TCR beta chain was identified in a study of T cell changes during pregnancy in multiple sclerosis. The assay was immunoSEQ multiplex PCR, and TCRdb's table has in-frame clones only and misses some. This sample yields over 55,000 clones, of which 85% to 95% are seen a single time; approximately 3% belongs to the top ten. Germline assignment: CDR1 SEHNR and CDR2 FQNEAQ (reference sequence). The CDR3 is 12 residues long. V trimming: 6 bases; J trimming: 8 bases; junction bases outside the gene matches: 6. The clonotype was recovered from a female donor in good health, enrolled as a control in a pregnancy study. Sequencing was performed on CD8+ T cells from peripheral blood mononuclear cells, taken in the third trimester of pregnancy. The chain recombines TRBV7-9 with TRBJ1-2; 7 nucleotides line up with TRBD1. For the CDR3, the DNA is TGTGCCAGCAGTCACGGGACAGCAGGCTACACCTTC. Protein: CASSHGTAGYTF. Looking up the rest from reference TRBV7-9 and TRBJ1-2 gives the full variable domain: DTGVSQNPRHKITKRGQNVTFRCDPISEHNRLYWYRQTLGQGPEFLTYFQNEAQLEKSRLLSDRFSAERPKGSFSTLEIQRTEQGDSAMYLCASSHGTAGYTFGSGTRLTVV.